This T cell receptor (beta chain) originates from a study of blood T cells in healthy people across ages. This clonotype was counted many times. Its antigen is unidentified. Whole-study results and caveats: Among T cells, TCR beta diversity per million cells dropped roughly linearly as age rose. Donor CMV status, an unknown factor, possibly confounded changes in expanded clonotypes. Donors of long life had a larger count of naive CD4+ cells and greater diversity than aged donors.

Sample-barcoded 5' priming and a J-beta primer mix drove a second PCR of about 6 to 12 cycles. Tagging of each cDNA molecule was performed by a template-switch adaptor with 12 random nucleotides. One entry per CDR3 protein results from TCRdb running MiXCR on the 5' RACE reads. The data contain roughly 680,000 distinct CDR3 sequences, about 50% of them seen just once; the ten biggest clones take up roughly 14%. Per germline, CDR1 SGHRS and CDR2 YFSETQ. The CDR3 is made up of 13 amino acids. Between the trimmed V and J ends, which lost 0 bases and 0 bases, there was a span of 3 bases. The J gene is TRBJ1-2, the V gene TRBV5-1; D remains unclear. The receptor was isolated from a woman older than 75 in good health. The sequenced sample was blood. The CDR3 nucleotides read TGCGCCAGCAGCTTGGAAGCTAACTATGGCTACACCTTC. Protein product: CASSLEANYGYTF.